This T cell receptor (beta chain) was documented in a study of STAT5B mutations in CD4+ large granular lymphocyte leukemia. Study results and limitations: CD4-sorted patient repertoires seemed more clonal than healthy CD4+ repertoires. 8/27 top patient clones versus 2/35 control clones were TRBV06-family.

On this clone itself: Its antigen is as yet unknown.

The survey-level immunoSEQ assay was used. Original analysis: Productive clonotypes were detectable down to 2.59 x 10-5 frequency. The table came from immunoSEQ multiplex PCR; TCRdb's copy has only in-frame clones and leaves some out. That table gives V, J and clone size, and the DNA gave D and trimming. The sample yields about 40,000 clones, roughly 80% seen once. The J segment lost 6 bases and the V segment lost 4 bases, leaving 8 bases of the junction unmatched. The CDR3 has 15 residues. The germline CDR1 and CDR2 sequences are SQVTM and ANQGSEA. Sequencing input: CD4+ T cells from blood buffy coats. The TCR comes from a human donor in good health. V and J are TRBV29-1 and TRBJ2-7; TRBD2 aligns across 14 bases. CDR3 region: CSVVKSGTSGSEQYF. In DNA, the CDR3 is TGCAGCGTTGTTAAATCCGGGACTAGCGGGAGCGAGCAGTACTTC.